Included here is one TCR beta chain sequence, with context. Its antigen is currently unknown. The repertoire was sequenced with immunoSEQ multiplex PCR; TCRdb's copy has only in-frame clones and lacks some. In the table there are approximately 45,000 clones, about 88% of which are singletons. Time point in this sample: week 35, safety follow-up. In the vaccine, a single dose held 300 ug of the mutant IDH1 20-mer peptide, along with topical imiquimod. Donors' newly diagnosed IDH1-mutant WHO grade 3 or 4 astrocytomas lacked nuclear ATRX. Germline V lookup: CDR1 MNHEY, CDR2 SMNVEV (reference sequence). V gave up 6 bases and J gave up 2 bases, with 11 bases separating them. The CDR3 length is 13 residues. The sample belongs to a study of a mutant IDH1 vaccine in newly diagnosed glioma. As for the study in general: The initiation of vaccination occurred 4-6 weeks after radiotherapy alone, or with temozolomide cycles. The earlier regimen, radiotherapy, temozolomide, or both, was most often both. The study's findings and limits: The study observed vaccine-induced immune responses in 90% to 95% of patients.

This sample comprised PBMCs, obtained from a glioma patient whose treatment included an IDH1 peptide vaccine. The sequence was obtained from a middle-aged woman with glioma. The chain recombines TRBV27 with TRBJ2-7; a possible D gene is TRBD1 (6 bases). In DNA form, the CDR3 reads TGTGCCAGCAGACGACAGGACGCCTACGAGCAGTACTTC. This encodes CASRRQDAYEQYF.